These 26 T cell receptor beta chains were all obtained from the same sample, sequenced in a study of lymphopenia after photon versus proton radiotherapy. Sequencing used immunoSEQ multiplex PCR; TCRdb keeps in-frame clones, though not all of them. The sample lists 70,000 to 95,000 clones; around 88% were seen once. Sequencing was performed on peripheral blood, taken from a patient treated with proton-based radiotherapy. The receptors derive from a man in his fifties or sixties with pancreatic cancer.

This clone was seen a handful of times. The V and J genes are TRBV9 and TRBJ1-3; possibly TRBD1 for D (5 bases). CDR3 length: 14 residues. Germline V gene data show CDR1 as SGDLS and CDR2 as YYNGEE. V was trimmed by 4 bases and J by 4 bases, leaving 12 bases between them. The CDR3 protein is CASSPGQGGNTIYF. The DNA of the CDR3 is TGTGCCAGCAGCCCAGGACAAGGAGGAAACACCATATATTTT.

The chain employs TRBV7-3 and TRBJ2-5; possibly TRBD1 for D (7 bases). Trimming shortened V by 3 bases and J by 6 bases, and 11 bases separated the two germline ends. Germline CDR1 SGHTA, CDR2 FQGTGA. This CDR3 is 13 amino acids long. DNA of the CDR3: TGTGCCAGCAGCTTGACAGGGAGGCAGACCCAGTACTTC. The encoded protein is CASSLTGRQTQYF. The whole variable domain, filled in from reference TRBV7-3 and TRBJ2-5, reads GAGVSQTPSNKVTEKGKYVELRCDPISGHTALYWYRQSLGQGPEFLIYFQGTGAADDSGLPNDRFFAVRPEGSVSTLKIQRTERGDSAVYLCASSLTGRQTQYFGPGTRLLVL.

This chain joins TRBV18 and TRBJ2-3; the match to TRBD2 covers 10 bases. The CDR3 is made up of 16 amino acids. Germline V gene sequence: CDR1 KGHSH, CDR2 LQKENI. Trimming took 1 base from V and 2 from J; bases not matched to a gene: 3. This CDR3 is CASSPRTSGHTDTQYF. For the CDR3, the DNA is TGTGCCAGCTCACCACGGACTAGCGGACACACAGATACGCAGTATTTT.

In its sample, this clone was seen once. The chain has TRBV11-3 and TRBJ2-1; the match to TRBD2 covers 7 bases. Germline CDR1 and CDR2: SGHNT and YENEEA. The trim removed 3 bases at V and 10 bases at J, leaving 6 bases unmatched. This CDR3 has 13 amino acids. In DNA, the CDR3 is TGTGCCAGCAGCTTTCGCGGGAGTGTCGAGCAGTTCTTC. Translating it yields CASSFRGSVEQFF.

The chain joins TRBV28 to TRBJ2-2, with a tentative D call TRBD1 (5 bases). Germline V gene lookup returns CDR1 MDHEN and CDR2 SYDVKM. V was shortened by 3 bases and J by 7 bases, with 12 bases between the two germline ends. This CDR3 contains 14 residues. The CDR3 DNA reads TGTGCCAGCAGTTTTGGGGCGAGAGGCGGGGAGCTGTTTTTT. Translated: CASSFGARGGELFF.

As DNA, the CDR3 is TGTGCCAGCTCACCACCTGGCCGGGCTGACTACAATGAGCAGTTCTTC. Protein sequence: CASSPPGRADYNEQFF. The chain couples TRBV18 to TRBJ2-1; D is unresolved. V shed 0 bases and J shed 3 bases, with 12 bases lying between them. The CDR3 covers 16 residues. Germline V lookup: CDR1 KGHSH, CDR2 LQKENI. Combining the CDR3 with reference TRBV18 and TRBJ2-1 gives the whole variable domain NAGVMQNPRHLVRRRGQEARLRCSPMKGHSHVYWYRQLPEEGLKFMVYLQKENIIDESGMPKERFSAEFPKEGPSILRIQQVVRGDSAAYFCASSPPGRADYNEQFFGPGTRLTVL.

The chain joins TRBV6-5 to TRBJ2-1; D not certain. The CDR3 extends over 15 amino acids. V lost 0 bases and J 2 bases, leaving 8 bases between the germline ends. Germline V CDR1 and CDR2: MNHEY, SVGAGI. CDR3 sequence reads: CASSYSRVPYNEQFF. Written as DNA, the CDR3 is TGTGCCAGCAGTTACTCCCGGGTCCCCTACAATGAGCAGTTCTTC.

This chain uses TRBV21-1 with TRBJ2-5; the table gives TRBD2 as D, unverified against the DNA. TRBV21-1 is recorded as a pseudogene. The CDR3 has 17 amino acids. This CDR3 is CASSCRASGRLQETQYF. The CDR3 bases are TGTGCCAGCAGCTGTAGGGCTAGCGGGAGGCTACAAGAGACCCAGTACTTC.

In its sample, this clone was seen a few times. The gene calls are TRBV7-2 and TRBJ2-5, with 7 nucleotides matching TRBD2. In germline, CDR1 is SGHTA, CDR2 FQGNSA. The CDR3 loop spans 14 amino acids. With V trimmed by 2 bases and J by 5 bases, 5 bases remained unmatched. CDR3 amino acids: CASSLRRGLETQYF. The CDR3 DNA is TGTGCCAGCAGCTTAAGGCGGGGGTTGGAGACCCAGTACTTC.

The chain is built from TRBV27 and TRBJ2-1; TRBD2 might be the D (5 bases). Germline CDR1 is MNHEY and CDR2 is SMNVEV (reference sequence). Between the trimmed V and J ends, which lost 6 bases and 9 bases, there was a span of 27 bases. The CDR3 contains 17 residues. The CDR3 DNA follows: TGTGCCAGCAGCCGCCTCGTTACTAGTTCACCAACGGGTGAGCAGTTCTTC. Its protein is CASSRLVTSSPTGEQFF.

This chain links TRBV7-9 with TRBJ1-5, with a possible D match to TRBD1 (5 bases). Trimming cost V 1 base and J 7 bases, with 14 bases left between them. This CDR3 spans 15 amino acids. Germline-derived CDR1 and CDR2 are SEHNR and FQNEAQ (reference sequence). The CDR3 protein is CASSLGGSSRQPQHF. The CDR3 coding sequence is TGTGCCAGCAGCTTAGGGGGGTCGTCCCGACAGCCCCAGCATTTT.

This clone showed up just once. This chain connects TRBV6-1 to TRBJ2-7; 10 bases map to TRBD1. The ends lost 8 bases at V and 4 bases at J; junction bases unmatched: 5. The CDR3 spans 13 residues. Germline CDR1 reads MNHNS; CDR2 reads SASEGT. The CDR3 nucleotides are TGTGCCAGCTCGTGGGACAGGGGATACGAGCAGTACTTC. Its translation: CASSWDRGYEQYF.

The chain carries TRBV11-2 and TRBJ2-2; 7 bases are shared with TRBD1. Germline trimming cut 5 bases from V and 3 bases from J; bases unmatched to any gene: 12. CDR1 SGHAT and CDR2 FQNNGV come from the germline V gene. CDR3 size: 17 residues. CDR3 sequence (DNA): TGTGCCAGCAGCCCTATAGGACAAAGGGGGCACACCGGGGAGCTGTTTTTT. Translating it yields CASSPIGQRGHTGELFF.

V gene TRBV30 combines with J gene TRBJ2-1, with 11 bases lining up with TRBD2. Germline lookup yields CDR1 GTSNPN and CDR2 SVGIG (reference sequence). This CDR3 is built from 15 residues. The V segment lost 4 bases and the J segment 9 bases; nucleotides outside the gene matches: 11. The CDR3 sequence: CAWKLASGRLGEQFF. Written as DNA, the CDR3 is TGTGCCTGGAAACTGGCTAGCGGGAGGTTAGGTGAGCAGTTCTTC.

The rearrangement joins TRBV27 to TRBJ2-5; TRBD1 aligns across 10 bases. Unmatched junction bases numbered 8, after V lost 5 bases and J lost 5 bases. CDR1 is MNHEY, CDR2 SMNVEV, per germline (reference sequence). The CDR3 length is 15 residues. Here the CDR3 reads CASSKPGTGVETQYF. The CDR3, as DNA: TGTGCCAGCAGTAAGCCCGGGACAGGGGTTGAGACCCAGTACTTC.

This chain uses TRBV10-3 with TRBJ2-1; a weak D match, TRBD2 (5 bases). The germline V and J ends were trimmed by 4 bases and 8 bases, with 6 bases remaining between them. This CDR3 has 11 residues. Germline CDR1 is ENHRY and CDR2 is SYGVKD. CDR3 protein: CAISGGDEQFF. CDR3 in DNA: TGTGCCATCAGTGGGGGAGATGAGCAGTTCTTC.

The V and J genes are TRBV27 and TRBJ2-3; D remains unclear. The CDR3 covers 15 residues. Germline assignment: CDR1 MNHEY and CDR2 SMNVEV (reference sequence). Trimming cost V 2 bases and J 0 bases, with 9 bases left between them. CDR3 DNA: TGTGCCAGCAGTTTAAGGTCGACTAGCACAGATACGCAGTATTTT. The encoded protein is CASSLRSTSTDTQYF.

This sequence joins TRBV6-6 and TRBJ1-2, with D perhaps matching TRBD1 (5 bases). The germline V gene has CDR1 MNHNY and CDR2 SVGAGI (reference sequence). The germline V and J ends were trimmed by 7 bases and 4 bases, with 13 bases remaining between them. The CDR3 has 13 residues. The CDR3: CASNQGPSYGYTF. CDR3 DNA sequence: TGTGCCAGCAACCAGGGACCCAGCTATGGCTACACCTTC.

Here the CDR3 DNA reads TGCGCCAGCTGCGCGGCGGCGGGAGTATCAAATGAGCAGTTCTTC. This translates into CASCAAAGVSNEQFF. The chain couples TRBV5-1 to TRBJ2-1, with 7 bases aligning to TRBD2. The trim removed 7 bases at V and 7 bases at J, leaving 14 bases unmatched. The germline gives CDR1 SGHRS, CDR2 YFSETQ. This CDR3 comprises 15 residues.

This clone was recorded a few times. The gene calls are TRBV28 and TRBJ2-2; possibly TRBD1 for D (5 bases). V was cut by 1 base and J by 0 bases, with 12 bases left in between. Per the germline V gene, CDR1 is MDHEN and CDR2 is SYDVKM. This CDR3 is 17 amino acids long. CDR3 loop: CASSLSGAYTNTGELFF. The CDR3 DNA follows: TGTGCCAGCAGTTTATCTGGGGCCTACACGAACACCGGGGAGCTGTTTTTT.

The rearrangement joins TRBV28 to TRBJ2-1, with D tentatively TRBD2 (6 bases). The germline V and J ends were trimmed by 2 bases and 9 bases, with 17 bases remaining between them. This CDR3 comprises 15 residues. CDR1 and CDR2 from the germline V gene are MDHEN and SYDVKM. The CDR3: CASSLGGRGAIEQFF. The CDR3 DNA reads as TGTGCCAGCAGTTTAGGGGGGAGAGGGGCCATTGAGCAGTTCTTC. Filled out from reference TRBV28 and TRBJ2-1, the complete variable domain reads DVKVTQSSRYLVKRTGEKVFLECVQDMDHENMFWYRQDPGLGLRLIYFSYDVKMKEKGDIPEGYSVSREKKERFSLILESASTNQTSMYLCASSLGGRGAIEQFFGPGTRLTVL.

This chain connects TRBV5-8 to TRBJ2-1; the D is unclear. The CDR3 covers 13 residues. The germline V gene has CDR1 SGHTS and CDR2 YDEGEE. V was clipped by 1 base and J by 9 bases, with 11 bases between them. The CDR3 nucleotides are TGTGCCAGCAGCTTGAGGCTCTTTCCTGAGCAGTTCTTC. Translating it yields CASSLRLFPEQFF. Complete variable domain (other parts from reference TRBV5-8 and TRBJ2-1): EAGVTQSPTHLIKTRGQQATLRCSPISGHTSVYWYQQALGLGLQFLLWYDEGEERNRGNFPPRFSGRQFPNYSSELNVNALELEDSALYLCASSLRLFPEQFFGPGTRLTVL.

The gene calls are TRBV7-6 and TRBJ1-1, with a weak D call TRBD1 (5 bases). CDR1 is SGHVS, CDR2 FNYEAQ, per germline. Trimming took 1 base from V and 4 from J, leaving 16 bases between them. The CDR3 is 16 residues long. The CDR3 region has the DNA TGTGCCAGCAGCTTAGAATTCACCCGGAGGGGCACTGAAGCTTTCTTT. This codes for CASSLEFTRRGTEAFF.

The chain uses TRBV7-6 and TRBJ2-1; TRBD2 agrees at 7 bases. CDR3 length equals 15 residues. V was clipped by 3 bases and J by 5 bases; unmatched bases: 7. Germline CDR1 SGHVS, CDR2 FNYEAQ. The CDR3, as DNA: TGTGCCAGCAGCTTTTCCAGCGGGGCCCACAATGAGCAGTTCTTC. This gives the protein CASSFSSGAHNEQFF.

J is TRBJ2-7 and V is TRBV15; D is unclear. In germline, CDR1 is LNHNV, CDR2 YYDKDF (reference sequence). The CDR3 is 14 amino acids. The V gene lost 0 bases and the J gene lost 0 bases, with 6 bases spanning the gap. CDR3 region: CATSRESSSYEQYF. DNA for the CDR3: TGTGCCACCAGCAGAGAGAGTAGCTCCTACGAGCAGTACTTC.

The chain is built from TRBV18 and TRBJ1-1; D remains ambiguous. CDR3 length equals 15 residues. V lost 2 bases and J 5 bases, leaving 15 bases between the germline ends. Germline CDR1 and CDR2: KGHSH and LQKENI. The CDR3 nucleotides are TGTGCCAGCTCACCATATGGAGCCGCTGGGACTGAAGCTTTCTTT. It yields the protein CASSPYGAAGTEAFF.